These T cell receptor beta chains were read from a single sample in a study of Graves' ophthalmopathy and Graves' hyperthyroidism. Each CDR3 protein gets one entry after TCRdb re-called the multiplex PCR reads with MiXCR. Of about 640,000 distinct CDR3 sequences listed, under 50% were seen once; the top ten hold 2.5% to 3.5%. The sequencing input was peripheral blood. These TCRs come from an adult man with Graves' ophthalmopathy. Each CDR3 is given with its conserved first and last residue. D genes are given only for firm matches. Size values are once, few and many counts, or a class for expanded clones, and some rows have none.

d_call j_call v_call clone_size cdr3_nt cdr3_aa
NA TRBJ2-6 TRBV6-4 NA TGTGCCAGCAGTGTGGACCCCTCTGGCGTCCTGACTTTC CASSVDPSGVLTF
NA TRBJ2-7 TRBV10-3 NA TGTGCCATCAGTGAGTTGGCGGGGGAGCAGTACTTC CAISELAGEQYF
TRBD1 TRBJ1-4 TRBV2 many TGTGCCAGCAGTGTTACAGGGGCTAATGAAAAACTGTTTTTT CASSVTGANEKLFF
NA TRBJ2-7 TRBV5-5 few TGTGCCAGCAGCTTGTTGGGACGGTTAGACTCCTACGAGCAGTACTTC CASSLLGRLDSYEQYF
NA TRBJ2-7 TRBV10-3 NA TGTGCCACGACTAGATCAGGGGCGGAGCAGTACTTC CATTRSGAEQYF
NA TRBJ1-6 TRBV25-1 many TGTGCCAGCAGTGAATCGGCCCTCCATTCACCCCTCCACTTT CASSESALHSPLHF
NA TRBJ1-5 TRBV25-1 NA TGTGCCAGCAGTTTATCTTCGGGGGACAATAGCAATCAGCCCCAGCATTTT CASSLSSGDNSNQPQHF
NA TRBJ2-7 TRBV30 few TGTGCCTGGAGCTGGGGCGGGACCGGGAGCGAGCAGTACTTC CAWSWGGTGSEQYF
NA TRBJ2-7 TRBV19 many TGTGCCAGTAGTATCGCGTCGGCTAACTACGAGCAGTACTTC CASSIASANYEQYF
TRBD2 TRBJ2-7 TRBV20-1 NA TGCAGTGCTAGAGAGACTAGCGGGGGTTCCTCCTACGAGCAGTACTTC CSARETSGGSSYEQYF
NA TRBJ2-5 TRBV10-3 many TGTGCCATCAGTGCAGGGGTCCAAGAGACCCAGTACTTC CAISAGVQETQYF
TRBD2 TRBJ2-7 TRBV2 many TGTGCCAGCAGTGAACTTTTAGCGGGGCTACCCTACGAGCAGTACTTC CASSELLAGLPYEQYF
NA TRBJ2-7 TRBV5-6 NA TGTGCCGGCAGCTTGGGTGGGGGCAACGAGCAGTACTTC CAGSLGGGNEQYF
TRBD2 TRBJ2-7 TRBV4-3 NA TGCGCCAGCAGCCATTCAGCGGGGGCCTACGAGCAGTACTTC CASSHSAGAYEQYF
NA TRBJ1-1 TRBV6-5 NA TGTGCCAGCAGTTACGGGGACACGAACACTGAAGCTTTCTTT CASSYGDTNTEAFF
NA TRBJ2-7 TRBV7-2 many TGTGCCAGCAGCTCCCCCCACTACGAGCAGTACTTC CASSSPHYEQYF
NA TRBJ2-2 TRBV11-2 NA TGTGCCAGCAGCTTAGATTACAACAGGGAGCTGTTTTTT CASSLDYNRELFF
NA TRBJ1-1 TRBV30 NA TGTGCCTGGAGCCCAGGCACTGAAGCTTTCTTT CAWSPGTEAFF
NA TRBJ1-2 TRBV27 many TGTGCCAGCAGTTTAAATATTGGGTCCTATGGCTACACCTTC CASSLNIGSYGYTF
NA TRBJ2-6 TRBV20-1 NA TGCAGTGCCTGGAGTGTTTTTGGGGCCAACGTCCTGACTTTC CSAWSVFGANVLTF
TRBD2 TRBJ2-7 TRBV2 many TGTGCCAGCACCATGGGGGGGTACGAGCAGTACTTC CASTMGGYEQYF
TRBD1 TRBJ2-2 TRBV7-3 NA TGTGCCAGCAGCTTAAAGGCGGGGACAGGGGACCGGGGCACCGGGGAGCTGTTTTTT CASSLKAGTGDRGTGELFF
TRBD1 TRBJ2-7 TRBV7-3 many TGTGCCAGCATCAACACCGGGGACAGGGACTACGAGCAGTACTTC CASINTGDRDYEQYF
TRBD1 TRBJ1-3 TRBV25-1 NA TGTGCCAGCAGTGAATCAGGGACAGGGGTTGGAGGAAACACCATATATTTT CASSESGTGVGGNTIYF
NA TRBJ2-5 TRBV5-1 many TGCGCCAGCAGCTTGGTATGGGCGACCACGATTCAAGAGACCCAGTACTTC CASSLVWATTIQETQYF
NA TRBJ1-1 TRBV7-9 NA TGTGCCAGCAGCCAAGAGGGGACTGGGGCTTTCTTT CASSQEGTGAFF
NA TRBJ1-5 TRBV25-1 NA TGTGCCAGCAGCCCTAAACTAACTACGCCCCAGCATTTT CASSPKLTTPQHF
NA TRBJ1-5 TRBV2 NA TGTGCCAGCAGTGCCCCCCGGGACATAGGGAGCAATCAGCCCCAGCATTTT CASSAPRDIGSNQPQHF
NA TRBJ2-5 TRBV15 NA TGTGCCACCAGCAGCCGATACAGGGACCAAGAGACCCAGTACTTC CATSSRYRDQETQYF
NA TRBJ2-1 TRBV7-3 NA TGTGCCAGCAGCCCCACTAGGAATGAGCAGTTCTTC CASSPTRNEQFF
NA TRBJ2-5 TRBV7-8 many TGTGCCAGCAGCTTTTGGACGGACCAAGAGACCCAGTACTTC CASSFWTDQETQYF
TRBD1 TRBJ1-2 TRBV19 many TGTGCCAGTAGTACCGACAGGGACTGGAGCTATGGCTACACCTTC CASSTDRDWSYGYTF
NA TRBJ1-1 TRBV3-1 many TGTGCCAGCAGCCAAGAGACTGAAGCTTTCTTT CASSQETEAFF
TRBD1 TRBJ1-1 TRBV25-1 NA TGTGCCAGCACCCTGGAGGCGGGGACAGGGAGGAACACTGAAGCTTTCTTT CASTLEAGTGRNTEAFF
TRBD2 TRBJ2-7 TRBV19 many TGTGCCAGTAGTCAACGGACTAGCGGAAAATCCTACGAGCAGTACTTC CASSQRTSGKSYEQYF
TRBD2 TRBJ2-5 TRBV20-1 NA TGCAGTGCTACGCTAGCGGGGAAGGAGACCCAGTACTTC CSATLAGKETQYF
NA TRBJ1-1 TRBV6-6 many TGTGCCAGCAGTTACGAACAGGGTAGGGCTTTCTTT CASSYEQGRAFF
NA TRBJ1-2 TRBV20-1 NA TGCAGTGCTAGAGTATCCGGAGGCCGATCGGGCTATGGCTACACCTTC CSARVSGGRSGYGYTF
NA TRBJ1-5 TRBV2 once TGTGCCAGCAGTCCCGGACCAGGACATAGGCCCCAGCATTTT CASSPGPGHRPQHF
NA TRBJ2-2 TRBV9 NA TGTGCCAGCAGCCAATTAGCCCGTGGCGCAGGTTACACCGGGGAGCTGTTTTTT CASSQLARGAGYTGELFF
NA TRBJ2-7 TRBV10-3 few TGTGCCAGCAGTTCTCCCGGGAAGGGAGCCTACGAGCAGTACTTC CASSSPGKGAYEQYF
NA TRBJ1-3 TRBV10-3 NA TGTGCCATCAGTGAGACCTACTCTGGAAACACCATATATTTT CAISETYSGNTIYF
NA TRBJ1-5 TRBV6-5 few TGTGCCAGCAGGCGCTTCGGGGTTAGGGCCAATCAGCCCCAGCATTTT CASRRFGVRANQPQHF
NA TRBJ1-1 TRBV10-3 many TGTGCCAGCAGTTACGGCGGCAGGGCGTACACTGAAGCTTTCTTT CASSYGGRAYTEAFF
NA TRBJ1-5 TRBV19 many TGTGCCAGTAGTATTTTGGGCAGTGCCAGCAATCAGCCCCAGCATTTT CASSILGSASNQPQHF
NA TRBJ1-1 TRBV25-1 NA TGTGCCAGCAGTGTAACGGGACATCCGGTTCAGACTGAAGCTTTCTTT CASSVTGHPVQTEAFF
NA TRBJ2-7 TRBV19 many TGTGCCAGTAGTATCGACAGGACTTCCTACGAGCAGTACTTC CASSIDRTSYEQYF
TRBD2 TRBJ2-5 TRBV5-8 many TGTGCCAGCAGTGAGGGACTAGCGGGAGTTGTCCAGTACTTC CASSEGLAGVVQYF
NA TRBJ2-7 TRBV19 few TGTGCCAGTAGTATAGCGGGAGTCACTGGCGAGCAGTACTTC CASSIAGVTGEQYF
TRBD1 TRBJ1-3 TRBV7-9 NA TGTGCCAGCACCAAAGGAGGGACAGCATACACCATATATTTT CASTKGGTAYTIYF
NA TRBJ2-6 TRBV2 NA TGTGCCAGCTCACCACGATTTGGGGCCAACGTCCTGACTTTC CASSPRFGANVLTF
NA TRBJ1-5 TRBV19 many TGTGCCAGTAGTATTTCTCTTGGCAGCAATCAGCCCCAGCATTTT CASSISLGSNQPQHF
NA TRBJ2-7 TRBV9 NA TGTGCCAGCAGCTTGAGCCGGACTGGCGAGCAGTACTTC CASSLSRTGEQYF
NA TRBJ1-2 TRBV19 NA TGTGCCAGTAGCCCGACAGATATTGGTGGCTATGGCTACACCTTC CASSPTDIGGYGYTF
TRBD1 TRBJ1-5 TRBV2 many TGTGCCAGCAGGGGGACAGGCGGTAGCAATCAGCCCCAGCATTTT CASRGTGGSNQPQHF
NA TRBJ1-2 TRBV14 many TGTGCCAGCAGCCAAGATCAGGGGACCTATGGCTACACCTTC CASSQDQGTYGYTF
NA TRBJ1-4 TRBV10-3 NA TGTGCCATCAGTGAGCTGGGGCCTACTAATGAAAAACTGTTTTTT CAISELGPTNEKLFF
NA TRBJ1-1 TRBV29-1 few TGCAGCTTGGGTGGACAGCCTAACACTGAAGCTTTCTTT CSLGGQPNTEAFF
NA TRBJ1-1 TRBV10-3 many TGTGCCATCAGGGGGGCCACTGAAGCTTTCTTT CAIRGATEAFF